This T cell receptor (beta chain) was documented in a study of PD-1 blockade in classical Hodgkin lymphoma. Whole-study findings and limits: Lower baseline TCR diversity marked trial partial responders and progressors. The study found that TCR diversity rose significantly by C4D1 in CD4+ but not CD8+ cells.

Some clones are missing from TCRdb's copy, which holds only in-frame ones; the method was immunoSEQ multiplex PCR. The sample lists roughly 90,000 clones, 75% to 85% occurring once. Described time point: cycle 4 day 1 (C4D1), after more than five weeks of nivolumab. Patients all relapsed after autologous stem cell transplantation, and there was variation in brentuximab vedotin exposure. V was clipped by 3 bases and J by 6 bases; unmatched bases: 13. The CDR3 has 16 residues. The germline V gene encodes CDR1 LGHNA and CDR2 YNFKEQ. On this clone: Its antigen is as yet unknown.

Sequenced material: peripheral blood mononuclear cells (PBMCs), taken before the fourth cycle of nivolumab. The receptor's source is a human donor with classical Hodgkin lymphoma. The rearrangement joins TRBV4-2 to TRBJ2-5; 7 bases fit TRBD2. The CDR3 is CASSQGTTEGSQTQYF. CDR3 bases: TGTGCCAGCAGCCAGGGGACTACCGAGGGGTCGCAGACCCAGTACTTC.